This T cell receptor (beta chain) was sequenced in a study of graft-versus-host responses after intestinal transplantation. Study as a whole: Recipients were given multivisceral, liver-intestinal, or isolated intestinal transplants. Anti-thymocyte globulin induction was given to all recipients, followed by tacrolimus and steroids for three to four years. Study observations and caveats: There was an association between peak levels of circulating GvH clones and early post-transplant HvG declines. Some GvH clones were seen earlier in gut or blood, suggesting intestinal origin.

About this clone itself: The antigen is unknown.

V dropped 2 bases and J dropped 6 bases, with 11 bases sitting between them. Germline V CDR1 and CDR2: KGHSY, FQNENV. This CDR3 region has 14 residues. Some clones are missing from TCRdb's copy, which holds only in-frame ones; the method was immunoSEQ multiplex PCR. The table lists about 110,000 clones, around 93% of them singletons, with around 0.49% in the top ten. This chain uses TRBV16 with TRBJ2-1, with D perhaps TRBD2 (6 bases). Specimen: unstimulated CD8+ T cells sorted from spleen or lymph node cells, collected before intestinal transplant. The receptor was isolated from a human donor who received an intestinal transplant. CDR3 amino acids: CASSQAYGGNEQFF. The CDR3 DNA reads TGTGCCAGCAGCCAAGCTTACGGGGGCAATGAGCAGTTCTTC.